The TCR beta chain described here comes from a study of spatial heterogeneity in lung cancer. Study-wide findings and caveats: Blood carried ubiquitous expanded tumor TCRs more at resection than follow-up.

V was shortened by 5 bases and J by 8 bases, with 12 bases between the two germline ends. This CDR3 contains 13 residues. Germline lookup yields CDR1 SGHVS and CDR2 FQNEAQ. The presence of a unique molecular identifier marked each TCR cDNA molecule. In TCRdb, the 5' RACE reads were re-called with MiXCR into one record per CDR3 protein. Among some 55,000 distinct CDR3 sequences, about 5.9% were seen once, and the ten largest hold 14% to 15%. Time point here: sample taken at primary tumor resection. Whole RNA from tumor, nontumor lung or frozen PBMC was sequenced unsorted. This clonotype was recorded many times. Its antigen remains unidentified.

The clonotype was recovered from a female donor with early-stage non-small cell lung cancer. V is TRBV7-8 and J is TRBJ1-4; D is unclear. Sequences were derived from PBMCs, sampled at surgery. DNA of the CDR3: TGTGCCAGCAGCCCCTTAGAATTCGAAAAACTGTTTTTT. Amino acids: CASSPLEFEKLFF.